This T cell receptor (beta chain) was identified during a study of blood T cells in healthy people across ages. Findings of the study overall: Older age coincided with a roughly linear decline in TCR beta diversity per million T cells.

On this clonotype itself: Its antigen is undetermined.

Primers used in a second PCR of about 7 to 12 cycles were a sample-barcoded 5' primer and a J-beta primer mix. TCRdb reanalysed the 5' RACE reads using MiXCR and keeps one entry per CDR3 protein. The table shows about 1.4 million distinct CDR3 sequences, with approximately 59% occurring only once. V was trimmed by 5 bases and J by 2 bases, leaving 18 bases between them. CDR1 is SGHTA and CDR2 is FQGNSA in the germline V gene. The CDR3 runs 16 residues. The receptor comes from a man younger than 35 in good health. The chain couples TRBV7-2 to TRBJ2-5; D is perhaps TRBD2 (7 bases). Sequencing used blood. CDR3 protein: CASSPPRGGPQETQYF. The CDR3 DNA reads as TGTGCCAGCAGCCCCCCCCGCGGGGGCCCACAAGAGACCCAGTACTTC.